The 15 T cell receptor beta chains below all came from one sample that was sequenced in a study of blood T cell repertoires in COVID-19 (dated by TCRdb to 2018 to 2021). Library preparation was by the immunoSEQ multiplex PCR assay. Drawn from immuneACCESS, this table holds only the in-frame rearrangements with V and J called that TCRdb kept. Clones are partly lost; checked studies trace under half to an unresolved V gene and leave the rest unexplained. This sample lists some 200,000 clones; approximately 83% were detected once. The top ten constitute roughly 1.2% of the sample. What was sequenced was peripheral blood. All receptors come from a woman aged 30 to 39 with COVID-19, enrolled during active disease.

The J gene is TRBJ1-3, the V gene TRBV27; 7 positions match TRBD1. V lost 8 bases and J lost 1; bases outside the gene matches: 2. The germline CDR1 and CDR2 sequences are MNHEY and SMNVEV (reference sequence). This CDR3 has 13 amino acids. The DNA of the CDR3 is TGTGCCAGCGCGGGACAGTCTGGAAACACCATATATTTT. It encodes CASAGQSGNTIYF.

J is TRBJ1-2 and V is TRBV6-5; 7 positions agree with TRBD1. Unmatched junction bases numbered 7, after V lost 8 bases and J lost 7 bases. This CDR3 contains 12 residues. Per the germline V gene, CDR1 is MNHEY and CDR2 is SVGAGI. This CDR3 is CASGARGSGYTF. The DNA for the CDR3 is TGTGCCAGCGGCGCCAGGGGGAGTGGCTACACCTTC.

The rearrangement links TRBV19 to TRBJ2-1; 14 bases agree with TRBD2. Germline values: CDR1 LNHDA, CDR2 SQIVND (reference sequence). The CDR3 loop spans 16 amino acids. V dropped 1 base and J dropped 5; count of bases not matched to a gene: 1. The CDR3: CASSIVGLAGDNEQFF. In DNA form, the CDR3 reads TGTGCCAGTAGTATAGTGGGACTAGCGGGGGACAATGAGCAGTTCTTC.

This clone was recorded only once. The chain carries TRBV9 and TRBJ2-3, with 7 bases fitting TRBD2. The germline V gene has CDR1 SGDLS and CDR2 YYNGEE. V lost 0 bases to trimming and J lost 3 bases; unmatched junction nucleotides: 7. There are 16 residues in the CDR3. The CDR3 loop is CASSVVGGSPTDTQYF. In nucleotides, the CDR3 is TGTGCCAGCAGCGTAGTGGGAGGGAGCCCGACAGATACGCAGTATTTT.

The rearrangement uses TRBV3-1 (or the pseudogene TRBV3-2) and TRBJ2-2, with 9 bases aligning to TRBD2. CDR3 length: 16 amino acids. With 4 bases clipped from V and 5 bases from J, the junction kept 8 bases outside the gene matches. CDR1 is LGHDT, CDR2 YNNKEL, per germline (reference sequence). The DNA of the CDR3 is TGTGCCAGCAGCCCAGCGGGGGGCTTGGGGACCGGGGAGCTGTTTTTT. This translates into CASSPAGGLGTGELFF.

The CDR3 here is CASSRTGGLTGELFF. The CDR3 DNA sequence: TGTGCCAGCAGCCGGACAGGGGGTTTAACCGGGGAGCTGTTTTTT. V is TRBV7-2 and J is TRBJ2-2, with TRBD1 matching 10 bases. Germline values: CDR1 SGHTA, CDR2 FQGNSA. Trimming removed 5 bases from V and 5 bases from J; junction bases left unmatched: 5. The CDR3 sequence is 15 residues long. The full variable domain, its missing parts supplied by reference TRBV7-2 and TRBJ2-2, is GAGVSQSPSNKVTEKGKDVELRCDPISGHTALYWYRQSLGQGLEFLIYFQGNSAPDKSGLPSDRFSAERTGGSVSTLTIQRTQQEDSAVYLCASSRTGGLTGELFFGEGSRLTVL.

The CDR3 DNA reads TGTGCCTACCCGACCCCCGGACAGGGATGGGGCGGCTACACCTTC. Translated: CAYPTPGQGWGGYTF. The chain joins TRBV30 to TRBJ1-2; TRBD1 matches 8 bases. V was pared by 7 bases and J by 8 bases, with 18 bases of the junction left unmatched. Germline CDR1 GTSNPN, CDR2 SVGIG (reference sequence). CDR3 length equals 15 residues. Filled out from reference TRBV30 and TRBJ1-2, the complete variable domain reads SQTIHQWPATLVQPVGSPLSLECTVEGTSNPNLYWYRQAAGRGLQLLFYSVGIGQISSEVPQNLSASRPQDRQFILSSKKLLLSDSGFYLCAYPTPGQGWGGYTFGSGTRLTVV.

This clone came up many times. The chain employs TRBV6-5 and TRBJ2-1; D call uncertain. Looked up from germline, CDR1 is MNHEY and CDR2 is SVGAGI. CDR3 length: 12 residues. V lost 6 bases and J lost 9, with 12 bases in between. The CDR3: CASRPSVGEQFF. DNA of the CDR3: TGTGCCAGCAGGCCTTCGGTTGGTGAGCAGTTCTTC.

A note on this clone: The same CDR3 can be traced to other DNA sequences in this sample. The chain carries TRBV6-1 and TRBJ1-5; tentatively, D is TRBD1 (5 bases). The CDR3 has 15 residues. Germline values: CDR1 MNHNS, CDR2 SASEGT. The V end was cut by 2 bases, the J end by 4 bases, with 12 bases between. The CDR3: CASSERGRGNQPQHF. The CDR3 DNA is TGTGCCAGCAGTGAAAGGGGTAGAGGTAATCAGCCCCAGCATTTT.

A few counts support this clone. V usage is TRBV6-5 and J usage is TRBJ1-1; D call uncertain. V lost 2 bases and J 1 base, leaving 11 bases between the germline ends. The CDR3 consists of 15 residues. Germline V CDR1 and CDR2: MNHEY, SVGAGI. The DNA of the CDR3 is TGTGCCAGCAGTTACCAACCGGGAGGGAACACTGAAGCTTTCTTT. Its translation: CASSYQPGGNTEAFF.

The gene calls are TRBV6-5 and TRBJ2-2, with TRBD2 as a possible D gene (5 bases). Germline V gives CDR1 MNHEY, CDR2 SVGAGI. Deletions cut 7 bases from V and 13 bases from J, with 19 bases between. This CDR3 has 13 residues. CDR3 residues: CASTNYWAGGLFF. The CDR3 bases are TGTGCCAGCACCAATTACTGGGCGGGTGGGCTGTTTTTT.

The chain combines TRBV18 with TRBJ1-4, with D possibly being TRBD1 (6 bases). V lost 6 bases to trimming and J lost 4 bases, with 9 bases between them. The CDR3 covers 13 residues. The germline gives CDR1 KGHSH, CDR2 LQKENI. The CDR3 region is CASSTGFNEKLFF. The DNA of the CDR3 is TGTGCCAGCTCGACAGGCTTTAATGAAAAACTGTTTTTT.

The V call is TRBV24-1, the J call TRBJ1-3; tentative D call: TRBD1 (5 bases). The CDR3 runs 15 residues. The V gene's germline CDR1 is KGHDR and CDR2 SFDVKD. V was trimmed by 3 bases and J by 3 bases, leaving 11 bases between them. The CDR3 DNA reads TGTGCCACCAGTGATCCCCGGGACTTTGGAAACACCATATATTTT. Translation: CATSDPRDFGNTIYF.

The chain joins TRBV20-1 to TRBJ1-2; 10 nucleotides align to TRBD1. The germline CDR1 and CDR2 sequences are DFQATT and SNEGSKA (reference sequence). The CDR3 is made up of 11 amino acids. The J segment lost 8 bases and the V segment lost 6 bases, leaving 3 bases of the junction unmatched. In DNA form, the CDR3 reads TGCAGTGCCGACAGGGGGCAGGGCTACACCTTC. It encodes CSADRGQGYTF.

V is TRBV5-1 and J is TRBJ2-3, with 10 bases identical to TRBD2. Germline V gene data show CDR1 as SGHRS and CDR2 as YFSETQ. This CDR3 region has 18 residues. The V gene end was trimmed by 0 bases and the J gene end by 1 base; junction bases not matched to a gene: 8. CDR3 amino acids: CASSLGDLAGVRTDTQYF. Here the CDR3 DNA reads TGCGCCAGCAGCTTGGGCGATCTAGCGGGGGTTCGCACAGATACGCAGTATTTT.